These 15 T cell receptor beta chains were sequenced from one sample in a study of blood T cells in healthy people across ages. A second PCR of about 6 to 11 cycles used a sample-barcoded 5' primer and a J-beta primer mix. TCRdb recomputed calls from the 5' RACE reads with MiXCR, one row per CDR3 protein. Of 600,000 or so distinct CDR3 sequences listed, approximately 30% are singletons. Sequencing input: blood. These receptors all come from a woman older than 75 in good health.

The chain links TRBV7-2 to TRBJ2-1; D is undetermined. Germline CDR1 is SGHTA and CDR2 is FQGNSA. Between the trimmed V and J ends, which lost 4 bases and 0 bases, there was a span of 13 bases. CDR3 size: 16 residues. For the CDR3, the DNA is TGTGCCAGCAGCTCGGGCGGCAGTGGCTCCTACAATGAGCAGTTCTTC. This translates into CASSSGGSGSYNEQFF. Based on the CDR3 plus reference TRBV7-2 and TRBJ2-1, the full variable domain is GAGVSQSPSNKVTEKGKDVELRCDPISGHTALYWYRQSLGQGLEFLIYFQGNSAPDKSGLPSDRFSAERTGGSVSTLTIQRTQQEDSAVYLCASSSGGSGSYNEQFFGPGTRLTVL.

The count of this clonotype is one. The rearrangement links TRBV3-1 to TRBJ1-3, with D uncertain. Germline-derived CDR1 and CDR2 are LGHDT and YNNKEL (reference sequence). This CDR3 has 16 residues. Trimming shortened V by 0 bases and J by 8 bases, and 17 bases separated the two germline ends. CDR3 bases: TGTGCCAGCAGCCAAGAATCCGGCCGAGGAGGAGACACCATATATTTT. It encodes CASSQESGRGGDTIYF. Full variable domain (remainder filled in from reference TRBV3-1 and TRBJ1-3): DTAVSQTPKYLVTQMGNDKSIKCEQNLGHDTMYWYKQDSKKFLKIMFSYNNKELIINETVPNRFSPKSPDKAHLNLHINSLELGDSAVYFCASSQESGRGGDTIYFGEGSWLTVV.

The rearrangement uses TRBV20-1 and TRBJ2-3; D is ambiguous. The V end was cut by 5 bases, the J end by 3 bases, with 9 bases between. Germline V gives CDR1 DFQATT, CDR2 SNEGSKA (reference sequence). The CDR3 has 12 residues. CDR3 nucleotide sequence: TGCAGTGCTCCCGTCTCAACAGATACGCAGTATTTT. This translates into CSAPVSTDTQYF.

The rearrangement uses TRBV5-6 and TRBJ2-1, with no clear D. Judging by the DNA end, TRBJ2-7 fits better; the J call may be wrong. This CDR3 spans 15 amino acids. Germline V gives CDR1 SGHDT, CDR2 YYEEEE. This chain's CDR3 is CASSLNVRAYNEQYF. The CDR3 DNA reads TGTGCCAGCAGCTTGAATGTGCGAGCGTACAATGAGCAGTACTTC.

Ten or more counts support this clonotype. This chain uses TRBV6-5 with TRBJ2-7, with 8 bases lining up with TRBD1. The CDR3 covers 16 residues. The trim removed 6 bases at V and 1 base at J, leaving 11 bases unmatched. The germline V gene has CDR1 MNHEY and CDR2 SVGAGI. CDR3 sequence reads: CASSLFRDRRSYEQYF. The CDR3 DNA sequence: TGTGCCAGCAGCCTCTTCCGGGACAGGAGATCCTACGAGCAGTACTTC.

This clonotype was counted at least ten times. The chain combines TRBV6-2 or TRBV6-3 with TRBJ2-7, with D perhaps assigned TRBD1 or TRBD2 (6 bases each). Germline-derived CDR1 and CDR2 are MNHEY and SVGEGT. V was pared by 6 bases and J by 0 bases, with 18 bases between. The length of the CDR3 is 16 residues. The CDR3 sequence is CASRPPGGFNSYEQYF. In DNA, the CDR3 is TGTGCCAGCAGGCCCCCCGGGGGCTTCAACTCCTACGAGCAGTACTTC.

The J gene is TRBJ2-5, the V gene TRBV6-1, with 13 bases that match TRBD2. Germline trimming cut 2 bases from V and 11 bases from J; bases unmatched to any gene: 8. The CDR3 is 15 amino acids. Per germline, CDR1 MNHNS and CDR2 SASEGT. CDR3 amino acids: CASSETSGGANEQYF. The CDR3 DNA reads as TGTGCCAGCAGTGAAACTAGCGGGGGGGCCAATGAGCAGTACTTC.

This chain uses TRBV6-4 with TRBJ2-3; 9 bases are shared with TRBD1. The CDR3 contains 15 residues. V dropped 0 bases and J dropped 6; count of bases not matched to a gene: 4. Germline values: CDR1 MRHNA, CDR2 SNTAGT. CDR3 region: CASSDSGQGSDTQYF. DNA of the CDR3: TGTGCCAGCAGTGACTCGGGACAGGGATCCGATACGCAGTATTTT.

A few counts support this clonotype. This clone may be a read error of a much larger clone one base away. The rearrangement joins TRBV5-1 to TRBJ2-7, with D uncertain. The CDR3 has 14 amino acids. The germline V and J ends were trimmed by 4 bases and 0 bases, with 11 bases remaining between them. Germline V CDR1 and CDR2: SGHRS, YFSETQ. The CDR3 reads CASSAALPSYEQYF. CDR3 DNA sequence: TGCGCCAGCAGCGCCGCCCTGCCCTCCTACGAGCAGTACTTC.

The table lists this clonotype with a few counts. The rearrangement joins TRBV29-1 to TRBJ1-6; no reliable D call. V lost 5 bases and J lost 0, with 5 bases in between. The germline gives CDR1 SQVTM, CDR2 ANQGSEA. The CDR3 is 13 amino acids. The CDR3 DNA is TGCAGCGTTACAAACTCCTATAATTCACCCCTCCACTTT. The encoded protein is CSVTNSYNSPLHF.

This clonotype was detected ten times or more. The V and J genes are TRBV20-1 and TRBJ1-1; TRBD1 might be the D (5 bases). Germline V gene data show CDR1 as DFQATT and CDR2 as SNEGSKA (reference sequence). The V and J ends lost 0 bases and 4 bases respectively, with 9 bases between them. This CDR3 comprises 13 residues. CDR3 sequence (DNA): TGCAGTGCTAGAGATGGGGGTCGCACTGAAGCTTTCTTT. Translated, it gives CSARDGGRTEAFF.

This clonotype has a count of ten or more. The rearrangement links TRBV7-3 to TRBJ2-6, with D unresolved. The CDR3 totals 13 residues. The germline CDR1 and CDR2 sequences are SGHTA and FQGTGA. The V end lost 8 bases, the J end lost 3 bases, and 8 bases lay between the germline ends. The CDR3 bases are TGTGCCAGCGGGGATGTTGGGGCCAACGTCCTGACTTTC. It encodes CASGDVGANVLTF.

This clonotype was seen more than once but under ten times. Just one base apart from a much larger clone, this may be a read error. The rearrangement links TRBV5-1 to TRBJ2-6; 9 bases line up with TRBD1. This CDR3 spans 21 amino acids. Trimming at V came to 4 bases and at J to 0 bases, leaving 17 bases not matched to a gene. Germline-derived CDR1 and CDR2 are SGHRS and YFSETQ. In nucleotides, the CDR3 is TGCGCCAGCAGCCAGCTGCCGGGGACAGGGCCGCCAAGCTCTGGGGCCAACGTCCTGACTTTC. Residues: CASSQLPGTGPPSSGANVLTF.

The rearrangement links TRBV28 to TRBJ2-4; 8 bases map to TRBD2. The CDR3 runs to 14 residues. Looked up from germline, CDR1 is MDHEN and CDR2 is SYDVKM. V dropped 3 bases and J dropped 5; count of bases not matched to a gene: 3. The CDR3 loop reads CASSLRGAQNIQYF. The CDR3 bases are TGTGCCAGCAGTTTGCGGGGGGCCCAAAACATTCAGTACTTC. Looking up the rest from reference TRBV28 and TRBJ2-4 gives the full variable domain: DVKVTQSSRYLVKRTGEKVFLECVQDMDHENMFWYRQDPGLGLRLIYFSYDVKMKEKGDIPEGYSVSREKKERFSLILESASTNQTSMYLCASSLRGAQNIQYFGAGTRLSVL.

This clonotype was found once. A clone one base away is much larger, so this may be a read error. CDR3 protein: CSARAPAGGNNKQFF. The CDR3 DNA follows: TGCAGTGCTAGAGCCCCAGCGGGGGGCAACAATAAGCAGTTCTTC. This rearrangement joins TRBV20-1 to TRBJ2-1; 9 nucleotides match TRBD2. CDR3 length: 15 amino acids. Germline V gene lookup returns CDR1 DFQATT and CDR2 SNEGSKA (reference sequence).